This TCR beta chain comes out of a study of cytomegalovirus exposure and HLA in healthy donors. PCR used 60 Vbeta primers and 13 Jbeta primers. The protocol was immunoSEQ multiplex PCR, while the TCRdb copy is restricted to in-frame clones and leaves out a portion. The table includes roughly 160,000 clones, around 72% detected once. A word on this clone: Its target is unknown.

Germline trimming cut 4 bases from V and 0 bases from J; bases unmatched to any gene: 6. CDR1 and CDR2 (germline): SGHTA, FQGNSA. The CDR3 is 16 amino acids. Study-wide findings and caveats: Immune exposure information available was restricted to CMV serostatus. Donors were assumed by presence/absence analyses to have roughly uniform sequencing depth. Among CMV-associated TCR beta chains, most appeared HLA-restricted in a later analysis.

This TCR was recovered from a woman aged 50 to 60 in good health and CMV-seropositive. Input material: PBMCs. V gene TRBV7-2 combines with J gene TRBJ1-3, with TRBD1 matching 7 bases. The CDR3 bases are TGTGCCAGCAGCTGGGACAGTTTCAGCTCTGGAAACACCATATATTTT. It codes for CASSWDSFSSGNTIYF.